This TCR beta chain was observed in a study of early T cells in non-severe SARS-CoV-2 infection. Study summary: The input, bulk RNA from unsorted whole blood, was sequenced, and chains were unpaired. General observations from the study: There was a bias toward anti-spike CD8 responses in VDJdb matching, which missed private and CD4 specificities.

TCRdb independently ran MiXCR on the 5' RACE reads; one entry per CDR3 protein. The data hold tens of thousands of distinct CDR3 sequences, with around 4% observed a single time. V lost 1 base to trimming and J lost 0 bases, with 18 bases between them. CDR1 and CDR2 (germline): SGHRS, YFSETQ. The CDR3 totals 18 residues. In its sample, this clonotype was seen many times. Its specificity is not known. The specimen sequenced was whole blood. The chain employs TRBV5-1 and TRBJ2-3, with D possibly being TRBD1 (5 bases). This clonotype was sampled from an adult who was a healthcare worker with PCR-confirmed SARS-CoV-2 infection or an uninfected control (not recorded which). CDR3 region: CASSLLPRQSSSTDTQYF. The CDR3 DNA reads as TGCGCCAGCAGCTTGCTCCCTCGACAGTCATCTAGCACAGATACGCAGTATTTT.